The source of this T cell receptor beta chain is a study of blood T cell repertoires in COVID-19. On the study more broadly: The analysed material was cDNA or gDNA that came from T cells, B-cell-depleted T cells, or PBMCs.

Repertoires were generated with immunoSEQ multiplex PCR, while TCRdb's copy carries only in-frame clones and drops some. This table holds 55,000 to 80,000 clones, around 83% found once. This CDR3 is built from 14 residues. V gave up 3 bases and J gave up 2 bases; unmatched junction bases: 3. The germline V gene encodes CDR1 LNHDA and CDR2 SQIVND (reference sequence). This clone has only one observation. The chain recombines TRBV19 with TRBJ2-5, with 7 positions matching TRBD2. The source is a human donor in a cohort sampled during active COVID-19. The sequencing input was peripheral blood. The CDR3 DNA sequence: TGTGCCAGTAGTATCGGGAGGACTCAAGAGACCCAGTACTTC. Translated, it gives CASSIGRTQETQYF.